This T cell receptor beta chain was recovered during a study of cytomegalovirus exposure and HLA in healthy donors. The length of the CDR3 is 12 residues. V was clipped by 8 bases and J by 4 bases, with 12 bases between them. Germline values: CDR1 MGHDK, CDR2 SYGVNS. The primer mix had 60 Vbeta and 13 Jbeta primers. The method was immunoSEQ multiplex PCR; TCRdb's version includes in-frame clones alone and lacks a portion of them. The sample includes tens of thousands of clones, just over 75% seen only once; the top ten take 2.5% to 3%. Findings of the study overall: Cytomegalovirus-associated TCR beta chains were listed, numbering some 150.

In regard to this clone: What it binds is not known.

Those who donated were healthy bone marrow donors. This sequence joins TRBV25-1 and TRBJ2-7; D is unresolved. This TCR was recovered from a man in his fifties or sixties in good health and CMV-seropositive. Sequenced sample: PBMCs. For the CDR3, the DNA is TGTGCCAGCCGAGGTAACGGGTACGAGCAGTACTTC. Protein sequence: CASRGNGYEQYF.